This T cell receptor beta chain was identified during a study of T cells in Graves' hyperthyroidism and ophthalmopathy. Overall study findings and caveats: In the analysis, a 13 V-J model separated ophthalmopathy from stable hyperthyroidism.

This clonotype showed up just once. Its antigen is unknown. V gave up 3 bases and J gave up 6 bases; unmatched junction bases: 6. The CDR3 contains 14 residues. From germline, CDR1 is SGDLS and CDR2 YYNGEE. Amplification targeted TCR beta CDR3 regions from RNA transcripts. First-round RT-PCR of the TCR CDR3 relied on the HTBI primer set. TCRdb reanalysed the multiplex PCR reads using MiXCR and keeps one entry per CDR3 protein. This sample carries 150,000 or so distinct CDR3 sequences, roughly 23% of them seen once, and the ten largest clones take roughly 71%. The chain employs TRBV9 and TRBJ1-2; TRBD1 matches 9 bases. The material sequenced was blood. The clonotype comes from a woman aged 45-60 years with Graves' hyperthyroidism that later progressed to Graves' ophthalmopathy. CDR3 sequence: CASSAEGTGNGYTF. CDR3 coding DNA: TGTGCCAGCAGCGCAGAAGGGACAGGGAATGGCTACACCTTC.